This TCR beta chain was sequenced in a study of shared clonotypes between healthy human individuals. Study-level background: Aged 18 to 49, the donors were a couple of women and a few men.

Assay runs were performed at deep level. Sequencing was performed on unsorted PBMC DNA using ten immunoSEQ deep assay plates. Original processing methods: Because ImmunoSEQ provided only junction sequences with no quality scores, the filtering differed. TCRdb keeps only in-frame clones here, not all; method: immunoSEQ multiplex PCR. V and J calls and clone size come straight from that table; D and trimming were deduced from the DNA. The table includes around 430,000 clones, more than 75% detected once. This CDR3 spans 14 amino acids. Germline CDR1 SGHVS, CDR2 FQNEAQ. V gave up 0 bases and J gave up 6 bases, with 9 bases separating them.

The receptor's source is a middle-aged woman in good health. Some clones in this sample may be carry-over from other donors' samples. The chain employs TRBV7-8 and TRBJ1-5, with unresolved D. The sequenced sample consisted of PBMCs. The DNA for the CDR3 is TGTGCCAGCAGCTTAGCCGACTTTGGTCAGCCCCAGCATTTT. Translation gives CASSLADFGQPQHF.